This paragraph covers one T cell receptor beta chain sequence. Base qualities are not at hand, and no much larger clone is one base apart. V drops 4 bases and J drops 5 bases, leaving 14 bases in between. The germline V gene encodes CDR1 MNHEY and CDR2 SMNVEV (reference sequence). Counted from cysteine to phenylalanine, this CDR3 has 15 amino acids. Only CDR3 DNA remains: 45 bases, in frame from the first base. The record originates from a study of blood T cell repertoires in acute mononucleosis (dated by TCRdb to about 2020). Broadly, across the study: Acute-phase samples were taken within 2 weeks of symptom onset, representing the primary response. During acute infection, about 2.1% and 0.99% of blood CD8 T cells were made up of mean YVL-BR-specific and GLC-BM-specific cells, respectively. Mean blood EBV load was around 4 log10 genome copies per million B cells during acute infection and 2.6 at convalescence. The investigation overall reported the following: For BRLF1 (YVL-BR), a dominant role in TCR repertoire selection was played by TCRalpha CDR3 motifs, whereas only a minimal role was played by TCRbeta. Persistence into convalescence was observed for only around 9% of unique acute clonotypes, yet most of the response was made up by these persisting clonotypes, and the remaining acute clonotypes were seemingly replaced by new diverse de novo clonotypes. The cohort comprised only a few donors, so group averages rested on very few individuals. Low acute-to-convalescent clonotype overlap might partly reflect sampling error, because only a fraction of each donor's blood was analyzed.

Sample time point, as interpreted from the label and publication: acute infectious mononucleosis, at clinical presentation within 2 weeks of symptom onset (visit 1). CD8 T cell responses to two immunodominant EBV epitopes, BRLF1 109 (YVL-BR) and BMLF1 280 (GLC-BM), were tracked in the study over primary infection. A positive serum heterophile antibody test together with EBV viral capsid antigen-specific IgM pointed to primary EBV infection. Total CD8 T cells were first enriched from PBMCs by magnetic positive selection (MACS). Live CD3+ CD8+ tetramer+ cells were sorted on a FACSAria III to over 90% purity. A PE-conjugated tetramer loaded with the BRLF1 109-117 peptide was used to sort the cells. TCR repertoires of EBV epitope-specific CD8 T cells were deep-sequenced directly ex vivo after tetramer sorting, at acute infection and at convalescence. A few people aged roughly 18 to 29 with clinical acute infectious mononucleosis and laboratory evidence of primary EBV infection were used as donors. Heparinized peripheral blood was collected once when donors presented clinically with mononucleosis symptoms and a second time roughly 6 months afterward. Ficoll-Paque density gradient centrifugation was used to isolate PBMCs.

For TCR profiling, total RNA from no fewer than 8,000 sorted tetramer+ CD8 T cells was reverse transcribed into cDNA. PCR with primers that anneal to V and J regions amplified CDR3 regions and added unique molecular identifiers to track templates. Profiling of the TCRalpha and TCRbeta chains was done on the immunoSEQ platform, including the sequencing and error-correction standards of that platform. As for the authors' bioinformatics: Clonal copy numbers were corrected for sequencing and PCR errors, and IMGT conventions were followed to define CDR3s. Analysis was restricted to productive rearrangements and performed with immunoSEQ Analyzer versions 2.0 and 3.0, while gene-pairing frequencies underwent further processing in Microsoft Excel. Circos plots were used to display V-J pairings, and MEME together with a custom motifSearch program was used to find CDR3 motifs. The probability of generation of TCR sequences was calculated using the OLGA algorithm. Clonotypes seen at both visits were designated persistent, clonotypes seen only acutely were designated nonpersistent, and clonotypes seen only at convalescence were designated de novo. An amino acid clonotype used by more than one donor was defined as a public TCR. Held by TCRdb, this immuneACCESS table contains in-frame sequences only and omits some clones. Under half of the omission traces to an unresolved V gene where checked; the cause of the rest is unknown. The V and J calls and clone size come from that table; D and trimming were worked out from the DNA. The sample profile shows thousands of clones; approximately 28% of them were found once. Approximately 67% of the sample is taken by the ten largest.

The rearranged chain carries TRBV27 and TRBJ2-2; the D gene assignment is ambiguous. Sample: EBV YVL epitope tetramer+ CD8+ T cells sorted from PBMCs, taken during acute infectious mononucleosis. What this sample's cell subset or site label stands for: CD8 T cells binding a tetramer with EBV BRLF1 109-117 peptide (YVL-BR). The TCR was taken from a man in his late teens or twenties with infectious mononucleosis caused by EBV. The CDR3 is CASSSILTGTGELFF. The sequence in DNA is TGTGCCAGCAGTTCTATACTGACTGGAACCGGGGAGCTGTTTTTT.